The 27 T cell receptor beta chains in this list originate from one sample, sequenced in a study of T cells after yellow fever vaccination. TCRdb ran MiXCR on the 5' RACE reads and lists one entry per CDR3 protein. The table records hundreds of thousands of distinct CDR3 sequences, 21% of them present only once. Here the sequenced sample was PBMCs, taken approximately 22 days after the first yellow fever vaccination. The receptors stem from a man between 18 and 29 years old who received the YFV17D yellow fever vaccine.

This clonotype was recorded a few times. The chain is built from TRBV4-1 and TRBJ2-5, with 8 bases aligning to TRBD2. V lost 5 bases, J lost 1 base, and 9 bases stayed unmatched. CDR3 length equals 16 residues. In germline, CDR1 is MGHRA, CDR2 YSYEKL. CDR3 coding DNA: TGCGCCAGCAGCGACTTAGCGGGGCGAATCCAAGAGACCCAGTACTTC. Protein product: CASSDLAGRIQETQYF.

This clonotype was counted a few times. This chain uses TRBV12-3 or TRBV12-4 with TRBJ2-2, with D uncertain. V dropped 5 bases and J dropped 0 bases, with 7 bases sitting between them. The CDR3 runs to 14 residues. The CDR3 sequence is CASSRYTNTGELFF. As DNA, the CDR3 is TGTGCCAGCAGTCGTTACACGAACACCGGGGAGCTGTTTTTT.

The chain recombines TRBV6-2 or TRBV6-3 with TRBJ2-5, with 7 positions matching TRBD2. Trimming removed 8 bases from V and 0 bases from J; junction bases left unmatched: 12. The CDR3 runs to 16 residues. Germline CDR1 MNHEY, CDR2 SVGEGT. In nucleotides, the CDR3 is TGTGCCAGCCATTGGGGAGGGGAATCGTACCAAGAGACCCAGTACTTC. Translation gives CASHWGGESYQETQYF.

This chain connects TRBV5-6 to TRBJ2-6; TRBD1 matches at 8 bases. CDR1 is SGHDT, CDR2 YYEEEE, per germline. CDR3 size: 15 residues. Trimming at V came to 2 bases and at J to 2 bases, leaving 0 bases not matched to a gene. The CDR3 DNA sequence: TGTGCCAGCAGCTTCAGGGGGCCTGGGGCCAACGTCCTGACTTTC. Translated: CASSFRGPGANVLTF.

The chain has TRBV6-5 and TRBJ1-5, with TRBD1 as a possible D gene (5 bases). Per germline, CDR1 MNHEY and CDR2 SVGAGI. CDR3 length: 12 residues. V gave up 11 bases and J gave up 3 bases, with 11 bases separating them. For the CDR3, the DNA is TGTGCCTCCCAGGGTTTCAATCAGCCCCAGCATTTT. Translating it yields CASQGFNQPQHF.

This clonotype has a handful of counts. The chain joins TRBV11-2 to TRBJ1-4, with D unclear. Germline V gene data show CDR1 as SGHAT and CDR2 as FQNNGV. Trimming shortened V by 5 bases and J by 5 bases, and 24 bases separated the two germline ends. The CDR3 sequence is 18 residues long. CDR3: CASSPRVGPGAPNEKLFF. The CDR3, as DNA: TGTGCCAGCAGCCCGAGGGTTGGACCGGGCGCGCCAAATGAAAAACTGTTTTTT.

This clonotype was seen a few times. The V call is TRBV7-9, the J call TRBJ2-5, with TRBD2 matching 8 bases. After removal of 1 base from V and 4 bases from J, the junction contained 8 bases not matched to a gene. The CDR3 is 16 residues long. Germline V gene lookup returns CDR1 SEHNR and CDR2 FQNEAQ (reference sequence). The CDR3 sequence is CASSLGPGLDSETQYF. In DNA form, the CDR3 reads TGTGCCAGCAGCTTAGGACCGGGACTAGACTCAGAGACCCAGTACTTC.

This clonotype was observed a few times. The chain employs TRBV2 and TRBJ2-7, with D unresolved. Germline V gene data show CDR1 as SNHLY and CDR2 as FYNNEI. The CDR3 loop spans 15 amino acids. Trimming took 0 bases from V and 2 from J, leaving 11 bases between them. The CDR3 here is CASSEASDGPYEQYV. CDR3 nucleotide sequence: TGTGCCAGCAGTGAAGCCAGCGACGGGCCCTACGAGCAGTACGTC.

This clonotype was detected only a few times. V and J are TRBV5-1 and TRBJ2-2; maybe TRBD2 (6 bases). V lost 0 bases, J lost 6 bases, and 9 bases lay in between. Germline assignment: CDR1 SGHRS and CDR2 YFSETQ. This CDR3 spans 14 amino acids. CDR3 in DNA: TGCGCCAGCAGCTTGGACACTAGCTCCGGGGAGCTGTTTTTT. It codes for CASSLDTSSGELFF.

V and J are TRBV4-1 and TRBJ1-1, with D possibly matching TRBD1 (6 bases). The CDR3 consists of 15 residues. V lost 1 base, J lost 1 base, and 10 bases lay in between. Germline V gene data show CDR1 as MGHRA and CDR2 as YSYEKL. This chain's CDR3 is CASSQGGGANTEAFF. CDR3 nucleotides: TGCGCCAGCAGCCAAGGGGGGGGCGCGAACACTGAAGCTTTCTTT.

The chain employs TRBV12-3 or TRBV12-4 and TRBJ2-1; 7 bases map to TRBD1. This CDR3 has 16 residues. The J segment lost 0 bases and the V segment lost 4 bases, leaving 6 bases of the junction unmatched. The CDR3, as DNA: TGTGCCAGCAGTTCTCCGGGGACAGTCTCCTACAATGAGCAGTTCTTC. Its translation is CASSSPGTVSYNEQFF.

J is TRBJ1-2 and V is TRBV6-1; D gene ambiguous. CDR3 size: 14 residues. Trimming pared 6 bases from V and 7 bases from J, leaving 18 bases between. Germline lookup yields CDR1 MNHNS and CDR2 SASEGT. CDR3 protein: CASSEHHPGSGYTF. The CDR3 bases are TGTGCCAGCAGCGAGCACCACCCCGGGAGTGGCTACACCTTC.

This CDR3 reads CASSQDSRGAAFF. The CDR3 DNA sequence: TGCGCCAGCAGCCAAGACTCGCGGGGGGCCGCTTTCTTT. The rearrangement links TRBV4-3 to TRBJ1-1; weak D call: TRBD1 (6 bases). This CDR3 has 13 residues. Germline V CDR1 and CDR2: LGHNA, YSLEER. Trimming took 0 bases from V and 11 from J, leaving 13 bases between them.

This chain links TRBV12-5 with TRBJ1-2; D not certain. The CDR3 runs to 12 residues. Germline CDR1 is LGHNT and CDR2 is FRNRAP. V lost 7 bases, J lost 3 bases, and 9 bases lay in between. The CDR3 region has the DNA TGTGCTAGTGCCCCGGGAGACTATGGCTACACCTTC. Residues: CASAPGDYGYTF.

The J gene is TRBJ1-6, the V gene TRBV28; 9 bases are a match to TRBD1. The junction had 8 bases not matched to a gene; V was cut back by 3 bases and J by 8 bases. The germline gives CDR1 MDHEN, CDR2 SYDVKM. The CDR3 has 16 residues. CDR3 residues: CASSFARRDRDSPLHF. DNA for the CDR3: TGTGCCAGCAGTTTCGCCCGCCGGGACAGGGATTCACCCCTCCACTTT.

V and J are TRBV18 and TRBJ2-5; a weak D match, TRBD1 (5 bases). This CDR3 is built from 18 residues. Trimming cost V 0 bases and J 5 bases, with 22 bases left between them. Per germline, CDR1 KGHSH and CDR2 LQKENI. DNA of the CDR3: TGTGCCAGCTCACCACCAGTCTCTGGGGCGCCAACCCGGGAGACCCAGTACTTC. It specifies CASSPPVSGAPTRETQYF.

The chain employs TRBV7-3 and TRBJ1-1, with D unclear. Germline CDR1 is SGHTA and CDR2 is FQGTGA. This CDR3 region has 13 residues. Trimming cost V 5 bases and J 2 bases, with 9 bases left between them. The DNA for the CDR3 is TGTGCCAGCAGCCTGGACTTCAACACTGAAGCTTTCTTT. This sequence encodes CASSLDFNTEAFF. The full variable domain, rest sourced from reference TRBV7-3 and TRBJ1-1, is GAGVSQTPSNKVTEKGKYVELRCDPISGHTALYWYRQSLGQGPEFLIYFQGTGAADDSGLPNDRFFAVRPEGSVSTLKIQRTERGDSAVYLCASSLDFNTEAFFGQGTRLTVV.

The V gene is TRBV7-8, the J gene TRBJ2-2; D unclear. V gave up 0 bases and J gave up 3 bases, with 8 bases separating them. Germline assignment: CDR1 SGHVS and CDR2 FQNEAQ. This CDR3 is built from 15 residues. The CDR3 bases are TGTGCCAGCAGCTTAGCGCATATGGACACCGGGGAGCTGTTTTTT. It codes for CASSLAHMDTGELFF. The complete variable domain, with remaining parts taken from reference TRBV7-8 and TRBJ2-2, reads GAGVSQSPRYKVAKRGQDVALRCDPISGHVSLFWYQQALGQGPEFLTYFQNEAQLDKSGLPSDRFFAERPEGSVSTLKIQRTQQEDSAVYLCASSLAHMDTGELFFGEGSRLTVL.

There are a few counts of this clonotype. This chain connects TRBV9 to TRBJ2-7; possible D gene TRBD2, 7 bases. Germline V gene sequence: CDR1 SGDLS, CDR2 YYNGEE. V was clipped by 4 bases and J by 7 bases, with 24 bases between them. This CDR3 is built from 16 residues. The CDR3, as DNA: TGTGCCAGCAGCCCCGAGGGGGGGGGGCTGGCAGAAGAGCAGTACTTC. Translation gives CASSPEGGGLAEEQYF. Combining the CDR3 with reference TRBV9 and TRBJ2-7 gives the whole variable domain DSGVTQTPKHLITATGQRVTLRCSPRSGDLSVYWYQQSLDQGLQFLIQYYNGEERAKGNILERFSAQQFPDLHSELNLSSLELGDSALYFCASSPEGGGLAEEQYFGPGTRLTVT.

There are a few counts of this clonotype. The genes are TRBV12-3 or TRBV12-4 and TRBJ2-3; D possibly corresponds to TRBD1 (5 bases). The CDR3 covers 15 residues. Trimming left V 5 bases short and J 9 bases short, with 21 bases between. CDR3 sequence reads: CASSPDSNPAWTQYF. In DNA, the CDR3 is TGTGCCAGCAGTCCCGACAGCAACCCAGCGTGGACGCAGTATTTT.

About this clonotype itself: A much larger clone differs by one base, so this may be a read error. It is likely a read error, because the conserved phenylalanine at the end of the CDR3 is missing. The rearrangement joins TRBV7-2 to TRBJ2-3; TRBD1 matches at 9 bases. CDR3 size: 15 residues. Germline trimming cut 5 bases from V and 5 bases from J; bases unmatched to any gene: 8. Germline V gene data show CDR1 as SGHTA and CDR2 as FQGNSA. The CDR3 reads CASSLVGTGKDTQYL. The CDR3 DNA sequence: TGTGCCAGCAGCCTAGTAGGGACAGGGAAAGATACGCAGTATTTA.

The rearrangement links TRBV19 to TRBJ1-3; D remains unclear. This CDR3 contains 14 residues. V lost 5 bases and J 0 bases, leaving 8 bases between the germline ends. Germline CDR1 reads LNHDA; CDR2 reads SQIVND (reference sequence). This CDR3 reads CASSATVSGNTIYF. CDR3 sequence (DNA): TGTGCCAGTAGTGCAACAGTCTCTGGAAACACCATATATTTT. Full variable domain (remainder filled in from reference TRBV19 and TRBJ1-3): DGGITQSPKYLFRKEGQNVTLSCEQNLNHDAMYWYRQDPGQGLRLIYYSQIVNDFQKGDIAEGYSVSREKKESFPLTVTSAQKNPTAFYLCASSATVSGNTIYFGEGSWLTVV.

This clonotype occurred a few times. The V gene is TRBV12-3 or TRBV12-4, the J gene TRBJ2-7; no firm D call. V was cut by 6 bases and J by 2 bases, with 8 bases left in between. The CDR3 spans 12 residues. CDR3 sequence reads: CASRVGPYEQYF. As DNA, the CDR3 is TGTGCCAGCAGAGTCGGACCCTACGAGCAGTACTTC.

Many counts were recorded for this clonotype. This chain connects TRBV7-2 to TRBJ1-4, with D maybe TRBD1 (5 bases). The V end lost 5 bases, the J end lost 8 bases, and 12 bases lay between the germline ends. Germline V CDR1 and CDR2: SGHTA, FQGNSA. The CDR3 covers 13 residues. CDR3 in DNA: TGTGCCAGCAGCGTACAGGTGCGCGAAAAACTGTTTTTT. Amino acids: CASSVQVREKLFF.

This clonotype was picked up a small number of times. This chain links TRBV7-9 with TRBJ2-7, with D perhaps TRBD2 (5 bases). This CDR3 is built from 15 residues. Per germline, CDR1 SEHNR and CDR2 FQNEAQ (reference sequence). Trimming cost V 1 base and J 4 bases, with 14 bases left between them. The CDR3: CASSLESSGEYEQYF. CDR3 nucleotide sequence: TGTGCCAGCAGCTTAGAGTCCAGCGGCGAATACGAGCAGTACTTC.

DNA of the CDR3: TGTGCCAGCAGGCCGGCACTAGCTCGGGAGACCCAGTACTTC. The encoded protein is CASRPALARETQYF. The chain couples TRBV28 to TRBJ2-5; D is possibly TRBD2 (6 bases). The CDR3 contains 14 residues. Trimming removed 6 bases from V and 5 bases from J, with 16 bases in between. Germline loops: CDR1 MDHEN, CDR2 SYDVKM.

This chain connects TRBV11-1 to TRBJ2-2; TRBD1 or TRBD2 may be the D gene (5 bases each). Deletions cut 0 bases from V and 1 base from J, with 27 bases between. CDR3 length: 22 residues. Germline V gene lookup returns CDR1 SGHAT and CDR2 FQDESV (reference sequence). The CDR3 spells CASSLAHGFRGGTAGNTGELFF. The DNA of the CDR3 is TGTGCCAGCAGCTTAGCGCACGGTTTTCGAGGTGGGACCGCGGGGAACACCGGGGAGCTGTTTTTT.